This T cell receptor beta chain was captured in a study of T cell responses to AZD1222 COVID-19 vaccine. Notes on the study in general: Breadth and depth of Spike-specific TCRs rose after two AZD1222 doses. Only six individuals given AZD1222 were seropositive at baseline.

With respect to this clone: Its antigen is undetermined.

Produced via immunoSEQ multiplex PCR; TCRdb's table is partial and in-frame only. This sample has tens of thousands of clones, with roughly 87% found just once. Germline CDR1 reads ENHRY; CDR2 reads SYGVKD. V lost 5 bases to trimming and J lost 2 bases; unmatched junction nucleotides: 3. The CDR3 totals 15 residues. The chain joins TRBV10-3 to TRBJ2-2; 9 bases are a match to TRBD2. The sequenced sample was peripheral blood, obtained on day 0 of AZD1222 vaccination. This sequence was found in an adult in good health. The CDR3 sequence is CAISPGTSNTGELFF. CDR3 sequence (DNA): TGTGCCATCAGTCCCGGGACTAGCAACACCGGGGAGCTGTTTTTT.